The TCR beta chain under discussion was sequenced for a study of vaccination effects on CD4 cells after COVID-19. Overall study results and limits: Only 1 of 255 vaccine-induced clones from healthy vaccinees cross-reacted with common cold coronaviruses. The study found marked clonal contraction of infection- and vaccine-induced clones late after vaccination.

The CDR3 consists of 14 residues. V lost 3 bases to trimming and J lost 8 bases, with 17 bases between them. Germline values: CDR1 SGHRS, CDR2 YFSETQ. Antigen-specific CD4+ T cells were first expanded with viral peptide pools by the ViraFEST assay and only then sequenced. At the end of 10 days of culture, CD4+ T cells were isolated. Recipients of the vaccine had no prior SARS-CoV-2 infection and negative nucleocapsid antibodies. Produced via immunoSEQ multiplex PCR; TCRdb's table is partial and in-frame only. The sample yields around 71,000 clones, around 72% seen once. As to this clone: The antigen remains undetermined.

The sample here was CD4+ T cells from PBMCs cultured with HCoV-OC43 spike peptides, taken before COVID-19 vaccination. Subset defined: HCoV-OC43 spike overlapping peptide pool stimulation. This sequence was found in a human donor who received a COVID-19 vaccine. The V call is TRBV5-1, the J call TRBJ1-1; D remains ambiguous. This chain's CDR3 is CASSSTPEPAEAFF. The DNA for the CDR3 is TGCGCCAGCAGCTCGACTCCTGAACCGGCGGAAGCTTTCTTT.